This TCR beta chain was sequenced during a study of control samples from healthy donors and cancer patients. This CDR3 contains 15 residues. Germline V gene sequence: CDR1 WNHNN, CDR2 SYGVQD (reference sequence). With V trimmed by 4 bases and J by 1 base, 3 bases remained unmatched. The assay was immunoSEQ multiplex PCR, and TCRdb's table has in-frame clones only and misses some. In the table there are roughly 170,000 clones, 75% to 95% of which are singletons. Sequenced input: blood. The clonotype originates from a woman between 35 and 50 years old in good health. The chain links TRBV10-1 to TRBJ2-3; TRBD2 matches 9 bases. For the CDR3, the DNA is TGCGCCAGCAGTGTCCAGCGGGGGGGCACAGATACGCAGTATTTT. This translates into CASSVQRGGTDTQYF.